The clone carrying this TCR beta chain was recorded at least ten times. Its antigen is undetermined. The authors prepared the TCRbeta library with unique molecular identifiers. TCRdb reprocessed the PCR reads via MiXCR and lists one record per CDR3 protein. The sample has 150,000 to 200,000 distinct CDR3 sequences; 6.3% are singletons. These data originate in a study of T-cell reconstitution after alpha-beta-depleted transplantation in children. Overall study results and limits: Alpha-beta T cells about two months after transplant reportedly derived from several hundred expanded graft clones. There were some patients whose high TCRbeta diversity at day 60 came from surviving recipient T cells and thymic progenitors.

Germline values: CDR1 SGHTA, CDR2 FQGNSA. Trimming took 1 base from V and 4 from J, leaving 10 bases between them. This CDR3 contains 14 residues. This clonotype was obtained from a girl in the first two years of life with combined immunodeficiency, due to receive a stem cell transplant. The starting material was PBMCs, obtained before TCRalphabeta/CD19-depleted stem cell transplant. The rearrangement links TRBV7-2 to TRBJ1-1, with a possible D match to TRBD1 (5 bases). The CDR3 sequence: CASSLGGAGTEAFF. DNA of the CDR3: TGTGCCAGCAGCTTAGGGGGCGCCGGCACTGAAGCTTTCTTT.